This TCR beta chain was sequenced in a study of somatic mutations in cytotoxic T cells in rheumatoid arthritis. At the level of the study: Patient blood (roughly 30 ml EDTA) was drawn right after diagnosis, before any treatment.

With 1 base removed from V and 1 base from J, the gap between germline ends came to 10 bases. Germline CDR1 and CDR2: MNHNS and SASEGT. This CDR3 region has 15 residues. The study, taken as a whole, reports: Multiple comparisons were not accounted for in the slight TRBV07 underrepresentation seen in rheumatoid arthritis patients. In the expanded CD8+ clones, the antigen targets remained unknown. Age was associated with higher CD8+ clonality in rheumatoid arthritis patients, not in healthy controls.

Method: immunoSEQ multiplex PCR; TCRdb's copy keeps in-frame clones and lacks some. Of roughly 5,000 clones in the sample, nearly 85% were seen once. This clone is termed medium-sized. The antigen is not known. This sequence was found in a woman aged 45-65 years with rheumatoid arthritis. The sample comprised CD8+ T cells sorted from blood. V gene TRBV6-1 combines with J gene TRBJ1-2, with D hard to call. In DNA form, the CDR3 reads TGTGCCAGCAGTGAAGATTCAGATATTAACTATGGCTACACCTTC. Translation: CASSEDSDINYGYTF.